This passage covers 26 T cell receptor beta chains from one sample sequenced in a study of breast tumors, draining lymph nodes, adjacent tissues. Each CDR3 protein gets one entry after TCRdb re-called the multiplex PCR reads with MiXCR. The data contain 150,000 to 250,000 distinct CDR3 sequences, approximately 30% of them singletons. The lymph nodes were axillary draining lymph nodes from breast cancer patients. Sequenced sample: axillary lymph node tissue. The origin of the receptors is a female donor with breast cancer. Some clones in this sample may be carry-over from other donors' samples.

The rearrangement links TRBV4-3 to TRBJ2-3; D is perhaps TRBD1 or TRBD2 (6 bases each). The ends were cut back, 1 base at V and 9 bases at J, with 23 bases in the middle. The germline V gene encodes CDR1 LGHNA and CDR2 YSLEER. There are 17 residues in the CDR3. The DNA for the CDR3 is TGCGCCAGCAGCCAAGTAACAGGGATGGTAGGGGGGCGCACGCAGTATTTT. Translating it yields CASSQVTGMVGGRTQYF.

This clonotype was recorded at least ten times. The chain links TRBV4-3 to TRBJ2-1; 7 nucleotides align to TRBD2. Trimming at V came to 1 base and at J to 3 bases, leaving 12 bases not matched to a gene. CDR1 is LGHNA, CDR2 YSLEER, per germline. The CDR3 is made up of 18 amino acids. CDR3 sequence (DNA): TGCGCCAGCAGCCAAGGGGGGTCAGCGGGACTTGACTACAATGAGCAGTTCTTC. Its protein product is CASSQGGSAGLDYNEQFF.

This clonotype was seen ten or more times. The chain couples TRBV15 to TRBJ1-2; tentative D call: TRBD1 (5 bases). Trimming stripped 0 bases from V and 5 bases from J, with 16 bases between. Germline loops: CDR1 LNHNV, CDR2 YYDKDF (reference sequence). CDR3 length: 16 amino acids. The CDR3 loop reads CATSRDRGRAGYGYTF. In nucleotides, the CDR3 is TGTGCCACCAGCAGAGACCGGGGCAGGGCGGGGTATGGCTACACCTTC.

This clonotype has a count of ten or more. The chain employs TRBV9 and TRBJ1-4; 8 positions match TRBD1. From germline, CDR1 is SGDLS and CDR2 YYNGEE. The CDR3 is made up of 16 amino acids. J lost 0 bases, V lost 3 bases, and 4 bases had no gene match. The CDR3 region is CASSAGQGATNEKLFF. The CDR3 DNA sequence: TGTGCCAGCAGCGCAGGACAGGGAGCAACTAATGAAAAACTGTTTTTT.

The sample holds many counts of this clonotype. The DNA of the CDR3 is TGCAGTGCTAGGGAACAGGGGAGTCGCGAAAAACTGTTTTTT. As protein: CSAREQGSREKLFF. The chain carries TRBV20-1 and TRBJ1-4; 7 nucleotides match TRBD1. The CDR3 has 14 amino acids. The J segment lost 8 bases and the V segment lost 3 bases, leaving 9 bases of the junction unmatched. Germline assignment: CDR1 DFQATT and CDR2 SNEGSKA (reference sequence).

In its sample, this clonotype was seen many times. The V call is TRBV2, the J call TRBJ2-7; D is unresolved. Trimming cost V 0 bases and J 3 bases, with 0 bases left between them. CDR3 length: 11 amino acids. Germline-derived CDR1 and CDR2 are SNHLY and FYNNEI. The CDR3: CASSEAYEQYF. CDR3 sequence (DNA): TGTGCCAGCAGTGAAGCCTACGAGCAGTACTTC.

This clonotype was picked up many times. This rearrangement joins TRBV28 to TRBJ1-2; no firm D call. CDR1 is MDHEN and CDR2 is SYDVKM in the germline V gene. The CDR3 is made up of 12 amino acids. V lost 4 bases and J lost 5, with 8 bases in between. CDR3 region: CASSSRPYGYTF. CDR3 sequence (DNA): TGTGCCAGCAGTTCTCGACCTTATGGCTACACCTTC.

DNA of the CDR3: TGTGCCAGCAGCTTAAGGGCAGGCGAGCAGTACTTC. It specifies CASSLRAGEQYF. This chain links TRBV7-8 with TRBJ2-7; no firm D call. The germline CDR1 and CDR2 sequences are SGHVS and FQNEAQ. This CDR3 has 12 residues. V was cut by 2 bases and J by 6 bases, with 8 bases left in between.

Notes on this clonotype: This clone may be a read error of a much larger clone one base away. This chain links TRBV6-5 with TRBJ2-6; 7 bases are a match to TRBD1. The J segment lost 2 bases and the V segment lost 4 bases, leaving 5 bases of the junction unmatched. Looked up from germline, CDR1 is MNHEY and CDR2 is SVGAGI. CDR3 size: 16 residues. Here the CDR3 reads CASSFEGGPGANVLTF. The DNA for the CDR3 is TGTGCCAGCAGTTTTGAAGGGGGCCCTGGGGCCAACGTCCTGACTTTC.

A note on this clonotype: The conserved final phenylalanine or tryptophan is absent from the CDR3, which likely points to a read error. The limits of the CDR3 on the DNA are not certain, so only TCRdb's listed CDR3 is given. This sequence joins TRBV11-1 and TRBJ2-7; the DNA was not used to check the table's D call, TRBD2. Germline loops: CDR1 SGHAT, CDR2 FQDESV (reference sequence). A total of 16 residues make up the CDR3, ends included. The CDR3 here is CASSFPGTSGTPTSST.

The chain has TRBV25-1 and TRBJ2-1; D gene unclear. CDR3 length equals 19 residues. V was pared by 4 bases and J by 0 bases, with 22 bases between. Per germline, CDR1 MGHDK and CDR2 SYGVNS. CDR3 nucleotide sequence: TGTGCCAGCAGTGCTAGAGATTTTCGGCTCCCGGACTCCTACAATGAGCAGTTCTTC. It codes for CASSARDFRLPDSYNEQFF.

This clonotype was detected many times. The chain combines TRBV5-4 with TRBJ2-7; 8 bases fit TRBD1. From germline, CDR1 is SGHNT and CDR2 YYREEE (reference sequence). V was pared by 0 bases and J by 6 bases, with 5 bases of the junction left unmatched. CDR3 length equals 14 residues. CDR3 in amino acids: CASSLGQGTSEQYF. CDR3 nucleotides: TGTGCCAGCAGCTTGGGACAGGGGACCTCCGAGCAGTACTTC.

V usage is TRBV30 and J usage is TRBJ1-2; 7 positions agree with TRBD1. The CDR3 is made up of 13 amino acids. After removal of 2 bases from V and 7 bases from J, the junction contained 7 bases not matched to a gene. The V gene's germline CDR1 is GTSNPN and CDR2 SVGIG (reference sequence). The CDR3 DNA reads TGTGCCTGGAGTCCGATGACAGGGCTTGGCTACACCTTC. Its protein is CAWSPMTGLGYTF.

The table lists this clonotype with a few counts. This may be a read error: a much more frequent sequence differs by one nucleotide. The rearrangement joins TRBV12-3 or TRBV12-4 to TRBJ2-7; D may be TRBD2 (6 bases). The germline V and J ends were trimmed by 7 bases and 1 base, with 11 bases remaining between them. The CDR3 runs to 13 residues. The chain's CDR3 is CASTFGTSYEQYF. In DNA, the CDR3 is TGTGCCAGCACCTTCGGGACTTCCTACGAGCAGTACTTC.

Points on this clonotype: Just one base apart from a much larger clone, this may be a read error. The rearrangement uses TRBV9 and TRBJ2-2; no reliable D call. This CDR3 is 14 amino acids long. The germline gives CDR1 SGDLS, CDR2 YYNGEE. Trimming stripped 6 bases from V and 2 bases from J, with 11 bases between. The CDR3 reads CASNNGINTGELFF. For the CDR3, the DNA is TGTGCCAGCAATAATGGGATAAACACCGGGGAGCTGTTTTTT.

This clonotype was seen ten or more times. The rearrangement joins TRBV5-1 to TRBJ2-5; possibly TRBD2 for D (6 bases). Germline V gene lookup returns CDR1 SGHRS and CDR2 YFSETQ. The V and J ends lost 1 base and 0 bases respectively, with 16 bases between them. The CDR3 is 17 amino acids. CDR3 amino acids: CASSLLPPGDYQETQYF. CDR3 in DNA: TGCGCCAGCAGCTTGCTTCCCCCGGGGGACTACCAAGAGACCCAGTACTTC.

This clonotype has ten or more counts. The chain recombines TRBV20-1 with TRBJ2-3, with 9 bases identical to TRBD2. Per germline, CDR1 DFQATT and CDR2 SNEGSKA (reference sequence). The length of the CDR3 is 15 residues. V was clipped by 3 bases and J by 4 bases; unmatched bases: 8. The CDR3 protein is CSARGRGGPADTQYF. The CDR3 DNA sequence: TGCAGTGCTAGGGGGCGGGGGGGCCCCGCAGATACGCAGTATTTT.

Ten or more counts support this clonotype. The chain uses TRBV18 and TRBJ2-7; 7 bases align to TRBD1. The CDR3 contains 15 residues. Germline V gives CDR1 KGHSH, CDR2 LQKENI. With 6 bases clipped from V and 0 bases from J, the junction kept 8 bases outside the gene matches. The CDR3 sequence is CASSKSTGTSYEQYF. In DNA form, the CDR3 reads TGTGCCAGCTCCAAATCGACAGGGACCTCCTACGAGCAGTACTTC.

The table lists this clonotype with many counts. This chain joins TRBV6-1 and TRBJ2-7; no firm D call. This CDR3 contains 14 residues. Trimming pared 3 bases from V and 0 bases from J, leaving 9 bases between. The germline V gene encodes CDR1 MNHNS and CDR2 SASEGT. CDR3 in amino acids: CASSEGRASYEQYF. The CDR3 DNA sequence: TGTGCCAGCAGTGAGGGTAGGGCCTCCTACGAGCAGTACTTC.

Many counts were recorded for this clonotype. The chain couples TRBV7-6 to TRBJ2-5; TRBD1 agrees at 7 bases. This CDR3 contains 16 residues. Germline trimming cut 5 bases from V and 5 bases from J; bases unmatched to any gene: 14. The germline CDR1 and CDR2 sequences are SGHVS and FNYEAQ. The CDR3 DNA sequence: TGTGCCAGCAGCCCAACCGGGACAGTGGAGGTGGAGACCCAGTACTTC. It is translated as CASSPTGTVEVETQYF.

Worth noting for this clonotype: The junction differs from germline at one of its ends, possibly a read error. Here the CDR3 DNA reads TGCGCCAGCGGCGGAGGGACCTCTGGAAATACCATATATTTT. This gives the protein CASGGGTSGNTIYF. The rearrangement uses TRBV5-1 and TRBJ1-3, with D possibly being TRBD1 (5 bases). The CDR3 loop spans 14 amino acids. The germline CDR1 and CDR2 sequences are SGHRS and YFSETQ.

This clonotype was seen ten or more times. The V call is TRBV19, the J call TRBJ1-5; TRBD1 matches 7 bases. Germline V gene sequence: CDR1 LNHDA, CDR2 SQIVND (reference sequence). The CDR3 contains 16 residues. J gave up 0 bases and V 5 bases, and 7 bases lay outside the gene matches. The CDR3: CASSVVGTVSNQPQHF. As DNA, the CDR3 is TGTGCCAGTAGTGTGGTGGGGACAGTTAGCAATCAGCCCCAGCATTTT.

On this clonotype itself: This could be a read error, since a much larger clone is one nucleotide away. The rearrangement uses TRBV30 and TRBJ1-2; D possibly corresponds to TRBD1 (6 bases). V was cut by 4 bases and J by 6 bases, with 18 bases left in between. Per the germline V gene, CDR1 is GTSNPN and CDR2 is SVGIG (reference sequence). This CDR3 is 14 amino acids long. CDR3 nucleotide sequence: TGTGCCTGGACTACAGGGCCTGATGGGCATGGCTACACCTTC. Its protein product is CAWTTGPDGHGYTF.

This clonotype was observed at least ten times. V is TRBV9 and J is TRBJ1-4, with TRBD1 matching over 8 bases. Germline V lookup: CDR1 SGDLS, CDR2 YYNGEE. Trimming removed 4 bases from V and 5 bases from J; junction bases left unmatched: 4. There are 14 residues in the CDR3. CDR3 bases: TGTGCCAGCAGCCCCCGACAGGGGAATGAAAAACTGTTTTTT. Protein product: CASSPRQGNEKLFF.

There are many counts of this clonotype. The CDR3 protein is CASSRSTGGSDYNEQFF. As DNA, the CDR3 is TGTGCCAGCAGTAGATCGACAGGGGGTTCCGATTACAATGAGCAGTTCTTC. The V call is TRBV6-6, the J call TRBJ2-1, with 9 nucleotides matching TRBD1. The trim removed 5 bases at V and 4 bases at J, leaving 12 bases unmatched. Germline CDR1 MNHNY, CDR2 SVGAGI (reference sequence). The CDR3 is 17 amino acids.

The chain carries TRBV29-1 and TRBJ2-3; no definite D call. This CDR3 contains 11 residues. Germline assignment: CDR1 SQVTM and CDR2 ANQGSEA. Deletions cut 8 bases from V and 5 bases from J, with 11 bases between. The CDR3 region is CSLDRGDTQYF. CDR3 nucleotide sequence: TGCAGCTTAGATCGTGGAGATACGCAGTATTTT.